What follows describes a single TCR beta chain. These data come from a study of cytomegalovirus exposure and HLA in healthy donors. Researchers ran the PCR with 60 Vbeta and 13 Jbeta primers. The method was immunoSEQ multiplex PCR; TCRdb's version includes in-frame clones alone and lacks a portion of them. This table has 100,000 to 150,000 clones, roughly 74% appearing once. Germline V CDR1 and CDR2: MDHEN, SYDVKM. The CDR3 totals 15 residues. Unmatched junction bases numbered 1, after V lost 5 bases and J lost 2 bases. The clonotype comes from a man in his forties in good health and CMV-seropositive. This sequence joins TRBV28 and TRBJ2-6, with 9 bases identical to TRBD1. Sample: PBMCs. This CDR3 reads CASSRQGAGANVLTF. In nucleotides, the CDR3 is TGTGCCAGCAGTCGACAGGGGGCTGGGGCCAACGTCCTGACTTTC.